These 29 T cell receptor beta chains originate from one sample sequenced in a study of cytomegalovirus exposure and HLA in healthy donors. The PCR contained 60 Vbeta and 13 Jbeta primers. TCRdb keeps only in-frame clones here, not all; method: immunoSEQ multiplex PCR. The sample totals some 130,000 clones. Sequenced material: PBMCs. The receptors were sampled from a woman aged 35 to 49 in good health and CMV-seropositive.

The chain carries TRBV6-1 and TRBJ2-3; D remains unclear. The ends were cut back, 5 bases at V and 0 bases at J, with 6 bases in the middle. The CDR3 has 13 amino acids. Germline lookup yields CDR1 MNHNS and CDR2 SASEGT. The CDR3 is CASSNESTDTQYF. In DNA form, the CDR3 reads TGTGCCAGCAGTAATGAGAGCACAGATACGCAGTATTTT.

This clone is medium-sized by frequency. The chain couples TRBV6-4 to TRBJ2-1; 9 bases align to TRBD1. V lost 0 bases to trimming and J lost 3 bases; unmatched junction nucleotides: 0. Per germline, CDR1 MRHNA and CDR2 SNTAGT. CDR3 length equals 15 residues. The CDR3 coding sequence is TGTGCCAGCAGTGACTCGACAGGGGGCTACAATGAGCAGTTCTTC. The encoded protein is CASSDSTGGYNEQFF.

The chain couples TRBV5-1 to TRBJ2-1; D is possibly TRBD1 (5 bases). This CDR3 is built from 17 residues. Germline V lookup: CDR1 SGHRS, CDR2 YFSETQ. V was clipped by 0 bases and J by 6 bases, with 19 bases between them. CDR3 loop: CASSLDFGFLGANEQFF. As DNA, the CDR3 is TGCGCCAGCAGCTTGGATTTTGGTTTCCTAGGGGCCAATGAGCAGTTCTTC.

This chain connects TRBV7-8 to TRBJ1-5; 7 nucleotides agree with TRBD1. The CDR3 runs 15 residues. Germline V lookup: CDR1 SGHVS, CDR2 FQNEAQ. V was clipped by 4 bases and J by 0 bases; unmatched bases: 3. The CDR3 sequence: CASSYQGGSNQPQHF. DNA of the CDR3: TGTGCCAGCAGCTATCAGGGGGGTAGCAATCAGCCCCAGCATTTT.

V usage is TRBV28 and J usage is TRBJ2-7; 11 bases are shared with TRBD2. The germline V gene encodes CDR1 MDHEN and CDR2 SYDVKM. This CDR3 spans 16 amino acids. Germline trimming cut 6 bases from V and 7 bases from J; bases unmatched to any gene: 14. This CDR3 is CASRISGRAAIGEQYF. The CDR3 nucleotides read TGTGCCAGCAGGATTAGCGGGAGGGCCGCTATTGGTGAGCAGTACTTC.

The V and J genes are TRBV7-3 and TRBJ2-1; tentatively, D is TRBD1 (6 bases). The CDR3 consists of 12 residues. V was trimmed by 2 bases and J by 9 bases, leaving 8 bases between them. The germline V gene has CDR1 SGHTA and CDR2 FQGTGA. The CDR3 region is CASSLPGAEQFF. In nucleotides, the CDR3 is TGTGCCAGCAGCTTACCAGGGGCTGAGCAGTTCTTC.

The chain uses TRBV28 and TRBJ1-2, with D unclear. The CDR3 runs to 15 residues. Trimming pared 4 bases from V and 5 bases from J, leaving 17 bases between. Germline CDR1 MDHEN, CDR2 SYDVKM. This chain's CDR3 is CASSSRDPPLYGYTF. The CDR3 region has the DNA TGTGCCAGCAGTTCCCGGGATCCTCCCCTTTATGGCTACACCTTC.

The chain joins TRBV5-4 to TRBJ2-5, with D maybe TRBD1 (5 bases). Germline assignment: CDR1 SGHNT and CDR2 YYREEE (reference sequence). The CDR3 totals 15 residues. V gave up 0 bases and J gave up 5 bases, with 14 bases separating them. CDR3 sequence reads: CASSLEGQGGETQYF. The CDR3, as DNA: TGTGCCAGCAGCTTGGAGGGCCAGGGTGGCGAGACCCAGTACTTC.

The rearrangement joins TRBV30 to TRBJ2-5; maybe TRBD2 (5 bases). Trimming left V 5 bases short and J 3 bases short, with 19 bases between. The CDR3 consists of 15 residues. From germline, CDR1 is GTSNPN and CDR2 SVGIG (reference sequence). CDR3 residues: CAWSRLWWREETQYF. As DNA, the CDR3 is TGTGCCTGGTCCCGTTTGTGGTGGCGGGAAGAGACCCAGTACTTC.

The chain joins TRBV28 to TRBJ2-5; 12 bases line up with TRBD1. V shed 2 bases and J 6 bases; nucleotides not matched to a gene: 10. Germline V gene data show CDR1 as MDHEN and CDR2 as SYDVKM. This CDR3 has 17 amino acids. The CDR3 spells CASSLPPGTGGGKTQYF. DNA for the CDR3: TGTGCCAGCAGTTTACCCCCGGGGACAGGGGGCGGAAAGACCCAGTACTTC.

This chain joins TRBV2 and TRBJ2-1, with 16 bases matching TRBD2. The CDR3 is made up of 14 amino acids. Looked up from germline, CDR1 is SNHLY and CDR2 is FYNNEI. V trimming: 11 bases; J trimming: 9 bases; junction bases outside the gene matches: 7. In DNA form, the CDR3 reads TGTGCCTGCCCGGGACTAGCGGGAGGGCCTGAGCAGTTCTTC. This sequence encodes CACPGLAGGPEQFF.

The rearrangement uses TRBV5-4 and TRBJ1-3; 9 positions agree with TRBD1. Trimming at V came to 3 bases and at J to 2 bases, leaving 6 bases not matched to a gene. CDR3 length: 16 amino acids. Germline CDR1 is SGHNT and CDR2 is YYREEE (reference sequence). The CDR3 here is CASSSGQGSPGNTIYF. CDR3 coding DNA: TGTGCCAGCAGCTCGGGACAGGGCAGCCCTGGAAACACCATATATTTT.

V gene TRBV28 combines with J gene TRBJ2-1, with D unclear. From germline, CDR1 is MDHEN and CDR2 SYDVKM. The CDR3 contains 14 residues. V was pared by 3 bases and J by 3 bases, with 9 bases between. CDR3 protein: CASSFFGFYNEQFF. The DNA for the CDR3 is TGTGCCAGCAGTTTTTTCGGGTTCTACAATGAGCAGTTCTTC.

The chain couples TRBV10-3 to TRBJ1-1; the D is unclear. This CDR3 has 16 residues. Trimming stripped 10 bases from V and 4 bases from J, with 25 bases between. Germline-derived CDR1 and CDR2 are ENHRY and SYGVKD. The CDR3 loop is CASRTRVAPGGTEAFF. The CDR3 DNA is TGTGCCAGCCGGACGAGGGTTGCCCCCGGTGGCACTGAAGCTTTCTTT.

The chain recombines TRBV23-1 with TRBJ2-2; 7 bases map to TRBD1. TRBV23-1 carries the ORF label, with uncertain function. The CDR3 runs to 14 residues. Losses at the gene ends were 3 bases for V and 5 bases for J; bases not matched to a gene: 3. The CDR3 DNA reads TGCGCCAGCAGTCACGACAGGGAAACCGGGGAGCTGTTTTTT. Protein: CASSHDRETGELFF.

V is TRBV5-1 and J is TRBJ1-2; 7 positions agree with TRBD1. Germline assignment: CDR1 SGHRS and CDR2 YFSETQ. The CDR3 spans 14 residues. Unmatched junction bases numbered 7, after V lost 4 bases and J lost 4 bases. The CDR3 sequence is CASSPGQTLYGYTF. For the CDR3, the DNA is TGCGCCAGCAGCCCGGGACAGACCCTCTATGGCTACACCTTC.

V and J are TRBV28 and TRBJ1-3; 7 bases match TRBD1. V shed 4 bases, J shed 4 bases, and the junction held 10 bases outside the gene matches. The germline gives CDR1 MDHEN, CDR2 SYDVKM. The CDR3 loop spans 16 amino acids. CDR3 nucleotide sequence: TGTGCCAGCAGTTCCCCAACAGGGGCCGCAGGAAACACCATATATTTT. It is translated as CASSSPTGAAGNTIYF.

The chain combines TRBV5-1 with TRBJ2-7; unclear D gene. Trimming removed 7 bases at V and 1 base at J, with 15 bases between. Germline loops: CDR1 SGHRS, CDR2 YFSETQ. The CDR3 consists of 14 residues. The CDR3 is CASAPNWFSYEQYF. The DNA for the CDR3 is TGCGCCAGCGCTCCAAACTGGTTTTCCTACGAGCAGTACTTC.

The chain is built from TRBV7-9 and TRBJ2-7; D is ambiguous. Per germline, CDR1 SEHNR and CDR2 FQNEAQ (reference sequence). V lost 5 bases and J lost 2, with 7 bases in between. CDR3 length: 12 amino acids. CDR3 DNA sequence: TGTGCCAGCAGCGTAATCCCCTACGAGCAGTACTTC. This sequence encodes CASSVIPYEQYF.

The V and J genes are TRBV27 and TRBJ2-7, with D tentatively TRBD1 (5 bases). V lost 2 bases to trimming and J lost 5 bases, with 10 bases between them. Germline V gene lookup returns CDR1 MNHEY and CDR2 SMNVEV (reference sequence). The CDR3 spans 13 residues. CDR3 DNA sequence: TGTGCCAGCAGTTTAGCAGGGCCCAACGAGCAGTACTTC. This gives the protein CASSLAGPNEQYF.

The chain joins TRBV11-3 to TRBJ2-7, with D possibly TRBD1 on 6 matching bases. The V and J ends lost 2 bases and 5 bases respectively, with 10 bases between them. The CDR3 extends over 13 amino acids. CDR1 and CDR2 from the germline V gene are SGHNT and YENEEA. CDR3 coding DNA: TGTGCCAGCAGCTTAAACCAGGGGAACGAGCAGTACTTC. Its translation is CASSLNQGNEQYF.

The V and J genes are TRBV6-5 and TRBJ2-3; no clear D. With 7 bases removed from V and 2 bases from J, the gap between germline ends came to 7 bases. Germline values: CDR1 MNHEY, CDR2 SVGAGI. This CDR3 region has 12 residues. Here the CDR3 reads CASKSYTDTQYF. CDR3 coding DNA: TGTGCCAGCAAATCCTACACAGATACGCAGTATTTT.

The V call is TRBV6-1, the J call TRBJ1-3; D gene unclear. CDR1 is MNHNS and CDR2 is SASEGT in the germline V gene. V was trimmed by 4 bases and J by 2 bases, leaving 12 bases between them. This CDR3 spans 15 amino acids. The CDR3 region is CASSAGSLTGNTIYF. DNA for the CDR3: TGTGCCAGCAGTGCCGGGAGCCTCACTGGAAACACCATATATTTT.

The V and J genes are TRBV5-1 and TRBJ2-2; 11 bases align to TRBD2. Germline loops: CDR1 SGHRS, CDR2 YFSETQ. CDR3 length: 16 residues. The ends lost 0 bases at V and 5 bases at J; junction bases unmatched: 3. The CDR3 region is CASSLAPSGGTGELFF. The CDR3 DNA reads TGCGCCAGCAGCTTGGCGCCTAGCGGGGGGACCGGGGAGCTGTTTTTT.

The chain links TRBV5-6 to TRBJ1-5; a possible D gene is TRBD1 (6 bases). CDR3 length: 15 residues. Germline V gene lookup returns CDR1 SGHDT and CDR2 YYEEEE. Trimming took 0 bases from V and 1 from J, leaving 8 bases between them. Here the CDR3 reads CASSLEGVSNQPQHF. CDR3 DNA: TGTGCCAGCAGCTTGGAGGGGGTGAGCAATCAGCCCCAGCATTTT. Full variable domain (rest looked up from reference TRBV5-6 and TRBJ1-5): DAGVTQSPTHLIKTRGQQVTLRCSPKSGHDTVSWYQQALGQGPQFIFQYYEEEERQRGNFPDRFSGHQFPNYSSELNVNALLLGDSALYLCASSLEGVSNQPQHFGDGTRLSIL.

The chain joins TRBV11-2 to TRBJ2-3, with 10 bases lining up with TRBD2. Germline V lookup: CDR1 SGHAT, CDR2 FQNNGV. V was clipped by 6 bases and J by 1 base; unmatched bases: 10. This CDR3 spans 17 amino acids. CDR3 in DNA: TGTGCCAGCAGTCAAGGAGCCGGGACTAGCGGCACAGATACGCAGTATTTT. Translation gives CASSQGAGTSGTDTQYF.

The V gene is TRBV28, the J gene TRBJ1-2; the D is unclear. Trimming took 8 bases from V and 6 from J, leaving 13 bases between them. The CDR3 length is 12 residues. Germline CDR1 reads MDHEN; CDR2 reads SYDVKM. DNA for the CDR3: TGTGCCAGCGGGCAACCTTGGGATGGCTACACCTTC. Translated: CASGQPWDGYTF.

The gene calls are TRBV7-2 and TRBJ1-1; TRBD1 matches at 8 bases. There are 15 residues in the CDR3. Germline V gene lookup returns CDR1 SGHTA and CDR2 FQGNSA. V shed 3 bases and J 5 bases; nucleotides not matched to a gene: 8. In DNA form, the CDR3 reads TGTGCCAGCAGCTTTCTCGGACAGGGAAGGACTGAAGCTTTCTTT. Its translation is CASSFLGQGRTEAFF.

The chain is built from TRBV7-9 and TRBJ2-3; perhaps TRBD2 as D (6 bases). Germline loops: CDR1 SEHNR, CDR2 FQNEAQ (reference sequence). The CDR3 covers 16 residues. Trimming took off 4 bases at V and 3 bases at J, with 17 bases between the two ends. The CDR3 region is CASSSVGGPMTDTQYF. The CDR3 coding sequence is TGTGCCAGCAGCTCTGTAGGAGGGCCTATGACAGATACGCAGTATTTT.